This T cell receptor (beta chain) was identified in a study of cytomegalovirus exposure and HLA in healthy donors. Study at large: Of over 300 genotyped donors, approximately 80% clustered with self-reported Caucasian donors. Study conclusions and caveats: In an earlier analysis, about 87% or about 30%: the productive usage of most TCR beta V segments. In vitro testing confirmed a few CMV-associated chains as specific for CMV antigens.

Comment on this clone: Its target is unknown.

The donors (healthy individuals) were bone marrow donors. 60 Vbeta and 13 Jbeta primers were used in PCR. Data came from immunoSEQ multiplex PCR; TCRdb stores just in-frame clones and leaves some out. The sample has some 97,000 clones; 65% to 80% are singletons. Germline loops: CDR1 LGHNA, CDR2 YNFKEQ. The CDR3 contains 16 residues. The ends lost 0 bases at V and 4 bases at J; junction bases unmatched: 2. The sequenced sample consisted of PBMCs. The receptor was derived from a woman between 45 and 65 years old in good health and CMV-seropositive. The chain couples TRBV4-2 to TRBJ2-2; 10 bases line up with TRBD2. CDR3 bases: TGTGCCAGCAGCCAAGAGCTAGCGGGGGTCACCGGGGAGCTGTTTTTT. This translates into CASSQELAGVTGELFF.